The clone carrying this T cell receptor (beta chain) was seen only a few times. The sample is drawn from a study of T-cell reconstitution after alpha-beta-depleted transplantation in children. As it was prepared, the TCRbeta library received unique molecular identifiers. Each CDR3 protein gets one entry after TCRdb re-called the PCR reads with MiXCR. The sample lists about 610,000 distinct CDR3 sequences; about 10% were seen once. CDR3 length equals 15 residues. The V gene's germline CDR1 is ENHRY and CDR2 SYGVKD. Trimming stripped 5 bases from V and 5 bases from J, with 16 bases between. The clonotype comes from a human donor who donated a stem cell graft to a child with acute myeloid leukemia. The material was PBMCs from the stem cell graft donor, obtained from the stem cell graft. The chain carries TRBV10-3 and TRBJ2-1; D assignment may be TRBD1 or TRBD2 (6 bases each). The CDR3 region has the DNA TGTGCCATCAGTCGGGAAGGGGGAGGAAACAATGAGCAGTTCTTC. Amino acids: CAISREGGGNNEQFF.